What follows describes a single T cell receptor beta chain. Random hexamers served to reverse transcribe roughly 0.5 to 1 ug RNA. The TCR beta CDR3 was amplified by immunoSEQ multiplex PCR across 54 Vbeta, 13 Jbeta. From the immunoSEQ multiplex PCR reads, TCRdb called clonotypes with MiXCR, one entry per CDR3 protein. The sample yields around 280,000 distinct CDR3 sequences, roughly 84% seen once. This entry belongs to a study of CD8 T cells in Susac syndrome. The sequenced target, TCR beta, came from blood CD8+ and CD4+ T cells. The clonotype was recovered from a human donor with multiple sclerosis. The sample comprised CD8+ T cells from PBMCs.

This CDR3 is CASSPRTSGPGDIQYF. The CDR3 DNA sequence: TGTGCCAGCAGTCCCCGGACTAGCGGGCCAGGGGACATTCAGTACTTC. The chain recombines TRBV28 with TRBJ2-4, with TRBD2 identical over 11 bases. CDR3 length: 16 residues. Trimming cost V 5 bases and J 8 bases; bases outside gene matches: 11. CDR1 and CDR2 from the germline V gene are MDHEN and SYDVKM.